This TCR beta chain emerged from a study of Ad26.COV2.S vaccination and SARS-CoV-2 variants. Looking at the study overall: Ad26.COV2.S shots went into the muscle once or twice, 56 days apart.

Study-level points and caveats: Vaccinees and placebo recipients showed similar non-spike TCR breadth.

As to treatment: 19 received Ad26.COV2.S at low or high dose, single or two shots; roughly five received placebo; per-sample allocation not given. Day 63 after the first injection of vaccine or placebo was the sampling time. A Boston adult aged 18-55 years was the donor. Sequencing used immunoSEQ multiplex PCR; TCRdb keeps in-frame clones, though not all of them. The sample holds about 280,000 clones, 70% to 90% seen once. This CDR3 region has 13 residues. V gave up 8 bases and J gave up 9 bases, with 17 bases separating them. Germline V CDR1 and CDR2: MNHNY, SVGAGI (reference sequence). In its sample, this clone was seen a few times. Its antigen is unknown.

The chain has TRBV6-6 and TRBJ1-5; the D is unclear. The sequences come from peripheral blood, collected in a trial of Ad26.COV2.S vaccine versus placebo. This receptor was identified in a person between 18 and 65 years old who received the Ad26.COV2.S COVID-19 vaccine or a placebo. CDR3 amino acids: CASLFGVPGPQHF. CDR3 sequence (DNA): TGTGCCAGCCTTTTTGGGGTTCCGGGGCCCCAGCATTTT.